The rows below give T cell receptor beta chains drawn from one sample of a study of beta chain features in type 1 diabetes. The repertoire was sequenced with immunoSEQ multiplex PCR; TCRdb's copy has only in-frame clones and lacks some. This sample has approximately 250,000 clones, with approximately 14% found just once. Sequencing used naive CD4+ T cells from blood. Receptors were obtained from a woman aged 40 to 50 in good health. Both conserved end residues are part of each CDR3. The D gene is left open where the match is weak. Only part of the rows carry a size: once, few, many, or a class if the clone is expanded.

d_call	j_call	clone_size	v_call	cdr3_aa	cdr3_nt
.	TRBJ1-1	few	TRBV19	CASRYRWEAFF	TGTGCCAGTAGGTACAGGTGGGAAGCTTTCTTT
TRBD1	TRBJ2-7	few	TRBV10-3	CAISPPLGQGSYEQYF	TGTGCCATCAGTCCGCCTCTCGGACAGGGCTCCTACGAGCAGTACTTC
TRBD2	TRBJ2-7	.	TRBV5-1	CASSSGTSGGEQYF	TGCGCCAGCAGCTCCGGGACTAGCGGGGGAGAGCAGTACTTC
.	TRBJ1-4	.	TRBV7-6	CASSMSEKLFF	TGTGCCAGCAGCATGAGTGAAAAACTGTTTTTT
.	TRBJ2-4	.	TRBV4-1	CASSPPISPTGNIQYF	TGCGCCAGCAGCCCGCCCATATCCCCAACAGGAAACATTCAGTACTTC
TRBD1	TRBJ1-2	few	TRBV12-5	CASGLVPTGDGYTF	TGTGCTAGTGGTTTGGTCCCGACAGGGGACGGCTACACCTTC
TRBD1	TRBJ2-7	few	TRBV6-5	CASSRQGASYEQYF	TGTGCCAGCAGTCGACAGGGAGCCTCCTACGAGCAGTACTTC
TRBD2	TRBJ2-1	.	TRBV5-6	CASRPLSGGHQFF	TGTGCCAGCAGACCTCTCTCGGGGGGGCATCAGTTCTTC
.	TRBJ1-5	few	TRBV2	CASRPGLRSNQPQHF	TGTGCCAGCAGGCCAGGGTTACGGAGCAATCAGCCCCAGCATTTT
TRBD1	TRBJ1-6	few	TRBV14	CASSQEGAGGWSPLHF	TGTGCCAGCAGCCAAGAAGGGGCAGGGGGATGGTCACCCCTCCACTTT
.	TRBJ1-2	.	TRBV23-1	CASSQVRQAVRDYGYTF	TGCGCCAGCAGTCAAGTTAGGCAAGCAGTGCGGGACTATGGCTACACCTTC
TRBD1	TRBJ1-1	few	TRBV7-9	CASSLGQYESEAFF	TGTGCCAGCAGCTTGGGACAGTATGAGTCTGAAGCTTTCTTT
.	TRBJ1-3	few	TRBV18	CASSQTDTTGNTIYF	TGTGCCAGCTCACAAACAGATACAACTGGAAACACCATATATTTT
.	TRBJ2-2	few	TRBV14	CASSQVPGKGHTGELFF	TGTGCCAGCAGCCAAGTGCCAGGGAAAGGGCACACCGGGGAGCTGTTTTTT
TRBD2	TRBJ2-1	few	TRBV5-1	CASSLGSGLALNEQFF	TGCGCCAGCAGCTTGGGTTCGGGACTAGCTCTTAATGAGCAGTTCTTC
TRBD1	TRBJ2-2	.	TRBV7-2	CASSLVGQGNTGELFF	TGTGCCAGCAGCTTAGTCGGACAGGGAAACACCGGGGAGCTGTTTTTT
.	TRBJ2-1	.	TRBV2	CASRRTFVNEQFF	TGTGCCAGCAGGAGGACTTTTGTTAATGAGCAGTTCTTC
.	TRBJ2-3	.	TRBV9	CASARGDTQYF	TGTGCCAGCGCTAGGGGGGATACGCAGTATTTT
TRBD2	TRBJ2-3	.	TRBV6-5	CASSSVAGGLADTQYF	TGTGCCAGCAGTTCTGTAGCGGGGGGGCTTGCAGATACGCAGTATTTT
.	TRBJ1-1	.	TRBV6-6	CASSYRNTEAFF	TGTGCCAGCAGTTACCGGAACACTGAAGCTTTCTTT
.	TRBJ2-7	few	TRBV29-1	CSAVDRTYEQYF	TGCAGCGCCGTGGACAGAACCTACGAGCAGTACTTC
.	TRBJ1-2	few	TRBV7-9	CASSLPRRGDGYTF	TGTGCCAGCAGCTTACCCCGGAGAGGTGATGGCTACACCTTC